These 29 T cell receptor beta chains came from one sample sequenced in a study of T cell responses to AZD1222 COVID-19 vaccine (dated by TCRdb to the early 2020s). The time point label, read with the paper, signifies: baseline before first vaccination. Library prep was done by the immunoSEQ multiplex PCR assay. TCRdb limited this immuneACCESS table to in-frame rearrangements with V and J called. A share of clones is missing; checked studies link under half to unresolved V genes, and the rest is unexplained. Within this sample are 150,000 to 200,000 clones, with 90% of them counted one time only. The ten largest clones take up around 3% of the sample. Source: peripheral blood, taken on day 0 of AZD1222 vaccination. These receptors were collected from an adult in good health.

Only one count was recorded for this clone. The V gene is TRBV20-1, the J gene TRBJ2-7; no clear D gene. Per the germline V gene, CDR1 is DFQATT and CDR2 is SNEGSKA (reference sequence). This CDR3 has 11 residues. Trimming cost V 6 bases and J 4 bases, with 10 bases left between them. CDR3 loop: CSAQDAYEQYF. The CDR3, as DNA: TGCAGTGCCCAGGACGCTTACGAGCAGTACTTC.

V and J are TRBV10-2 and TRBJ2-1, with D possibly TRBD1 on 5 matching bases. The CDR3 is 15 residues long. In germline, CDR1 is WSHSY, CDR2 SAAADI. V lost 2 bases to trimming and J lost 0 bases, with 8 bases between them. CDR3 in DNA: TGCGCCAGCAGTGAGACAGGCGTCTCCTACAATGAGCAGTTCTTC. Residues: CASSETGVSYNEQFF.

The DNA for the CDR3 is TGCGCCAGCTACCACGGGGGTAGCTCCTACGAGCAGTACTTC. This encodes CASYHGGSSYEQYF. The chain carries TRBV10-2 and TRBJ2-7, with D maybe TRBD2 (6 bases). The V end lost 8 bases, the J end lost 0 bases, and 14 bases lay between the germline ends. This CDR3 contains 14 residues. Looked up from germline, CDR1 is WSHSY and CDR2 is SAAADI.

This clone occurred once. The chain couples TRBV12-3 or TRBV12-4 to TRBJ2-3; D may be TRBD2 (6 bases). The CDR3 runs to 13 residues. With 6 bases removed from V and 2 bases from J, the gap between germline ends came to 9 bases. CDR3 DNA: TGTGCCAGCAGATCGGGACTCACAGATACGCAGTATTTT. This translates into CASRSGLTDTQYF.

The chain combines TRBV19 with TRBJ2-1, with TRBD2 matching 7 bases. In germline, CDR1 is LNHDA, CDR2 SQIVND (reference sequence). Germline trimming cut 2 bases from V and 10 bases from J; bases unmatched to any gene: 8. The length of the CDR3 is 14 residues. CDR3 sequence reads: CASSIIGTSDEQFF. In nucleotides, the CDR3 is TGTGCCAGTAGTATAATCGGAACTAGCGACGAGCAGTTCTTC.

The chain has TRBV9 and TRBJ1-2; TRBD1 matches 10 bases. V shed 3 bases, J shed 5 bases, and the junction held 4 bases outside the gene matches. The CDR3 loop spans 14 amino acids. CDR1 and CDR2 from the germline V gene are SGDLS and YYNGEE. The CDR3 DNA reads as TGTGCCAGCAGCGAGGGACAGGGGCTATATGGCTACACCTTC. Translation gives CASSEGQGLYGYTF.

DNA for the CDR3: TGCGCCAGCAGCGTGGACAAAGTCTCTGGCTACACCTTC. Translated, it gives CASSVDKVSGYTF. J is TRBJ1-2 and V is TRBV5-1, with D perhaps matching TRBD1 (5 bases). The V end was cut by 4 bases, the J end by 7 bases, with 14 bases between. Germline V CDR1 and CDR2: SGHRS, YFSETQ. CDR3 length: 13 amino acids. Looking up the rest from reference TRBV5-1 and TRBJ1-2 gives the full variable domain: KAGVTQTPRYLIKTRGQQVTLSCSPISGHRSVSWYQQTPGQGLQFLFEYFSETQRNKGNFPGRFSGRQFSNSRSEMNVSTLELGDSALYLCASSVDKVSGYTFGSGTRLTVV.

As DNA, the CDR3 is TGTGCCAGCAGTACTACTCACTACGAGCAGTACTTC. Translation gives CASSTTHYEQYF. The chain carries TRBV27 and TRBJ2-7; D gene unclear. The CDR3 extends over 12 amino acids. V dropped 5 bases and J dropped 3 bases, with 8 bases sitting between them. Germline CDR1 and CDR2: MNHEY and SMNVEV (reference sequence).

The chain's CDR3 is CASSPGDRGHEQYF. The CDR3 DNA follows: TGTGCCAGCAGCCCTGGGGACAGGGGGCACGAGCAGTACTTC. V usage is TRBV11-3 and J usage is TRBJ2-7, with 12 nucleotides matching TRBD1. J was trimmed by 5 bases and V by 5 bases; bases with no gene match: 4. CDR1 SGHNT and CDR2 YENEEA come from the germline V gene. CDR3 size: 14 residues.

In its sample, this clone was seen once. V usage is TRBV12-3 or TRBV12-4 and J usage is TRBJ2-5, with D perhaps TRBD2 (5 bases). Trimming took off 4 bases at V and 7 bases at J, with 13 bases between the two ends. The CDR3 runs to 13 residues. In DNA, the CDR3 is TGTGCCAGCAGTTCCCAGGAGGTGGGGACCCAGTACTTC. Translated, it gives CASSSQEVGTQYF.

The rearrangement links TRBV30 to TRBJ1-5; D gene unclear. V shed 2 bases and J shed 3 bases, with 8 bases lying between them. Germline loops: CDR1 GTSNPN, CDR2 SVGIG (reference sequence). This CDR3 is 13 amino acids long. Here the CDR3 DNA reads TGTGCCTGGAGTAGGTCCGTCAATCAGCCCCAGCATTTT. Translating gives CAWSRSVNQPQHF.

This chain links TRBV7-2 with TRBJ2-5; 7 nucleotides agree with TRBD2. The CDR3 loop spans 18 amino acids. Germline V gene lookup returns CDR1 SGHTA and CDR2 FQGNSA. J lost 0 bases, V lost 0 bases, and 10 bases had no gene match. CDR3 bases: TGTGCCAGCAGCTTAGCGCCTACTAGCGTGTTGTACCAAGAGACCCAGTACTTC. This translates into CASSLAPTSVLYQETQYF.

The chain is built from TRBV18 and TRBJ1-6, with TRBD1 identical over 7 bases. Germline trimming cut 6 bases from V and 0 bases from J; bases unmatched to any gene: 11. Germline V lookup: CDR1 KGHSH, CDR2 LQKENI. The CDR3 is 18 amino acids. Written as DNA, the CDR3 is TGTGCCAGCTCCCCTAGACAGGGCCCGGGCTCCTATAATTCACCCCTCCACTTT. Its translation is CASSPRQGPGSYNSPLHF.

This clone was seen a handful of times. The gene calls are TRBV7-2 and TRBJ2-1; D may correspond to TRBD1 or TRBD2 (5 bases each). The CDR3 is made up of 16 amino acids. Trimming removed 1 base from V and 4 bases from J, with 14 bases in between. CDR1 SGHTA and CDR2 FQGNSA come from the germline V gene. CDR3 loop: CASSLVSGRSYNEQFF. CDR3 DNA sequence: TGTGCCAGCAGCTTAGTTTCGGGGCGTAGTTACAATGAGCAGTTCTTC.

This clone was seen repeatedly, ten times or more. Other nucleotide sequences from this sample produce the same CDR3. The rearrangement links TRBV6-4 to TRBJ2-3; TRBD2 matches at 14 bases. This CDR3 contains 16 residues. Unmatched junction bases numbered 0, after V lost 0 bases and J lost 4 bases. Germline values: CDR1 MRHNA, CDR2 SNTAGT. The CDR3 region has the DNA TGTGCCAGCAGTGACTCGACTAGCGGGGGGGCAGATACGCAGTATTTT. It encodes CASSDSTSGGADTQYF.

The chain recombines TRBV6-2 or TRBV6-3 with TRBJ1-2; no definite D call. Germline CDR1 MNHEY, CDR2 SVGEGT. This CDR3 is built from 13 residues. The V and J ends lost 2 bases and 2 bases respectively, with 6 bases between them. The CDR3 sequence is CASSYDKNYGYTF. CDR3 in DNA: TGTGCCAGCAGTTACGACAAGAACTATGGCTACACCTTC.

As for this clone: At one end the junction does not follow the germline gene, possibly because of a read error. The chain joins TRBV12-3 or TRBV12-4 to TRBJ2-6; D is uncertain. The CDR3 is 10 residues long. The CDR3 is CASSSNALTF. The DNA for the CDR3 is TGTGCCAGCAGTTCCAACGCCCTGACTTTC.

The CDR3 nucleotides are TGTGCCAGCACCGCCGGTTCCCCGGCCGGAGCTTTCTTT. This gives the protein CASTAGSPAGAFF. This chain links TRBV6-5 with TRBJ1-1; no clear D. This CDR3 comprises 13 residues. V was trimmed by 7 bases and J by 10 bases, leaving 19 bases between them. From germline, CDR1 is MNHEY and CDR2 SVGAGI.

This clone was observed once. The junction differs from germline at one of its ends, possibly a read error. V is TRBV7-7 and J is TRBJ2-1; 15 bases are a match to TRBD2. Germline lookup yields CDR1 SSHAT and CDR2 FNYEAQ (reference sequence). CDR3 size: 18 residues. The CDR3 spells CASSSGLAGGLGLNEQFF. The CDR3 coding sequence is TGTGCTAGCAGCTCGGGACTAGCGGGGGGCCTAGGTCTGAATGAGCAGTTCTTC. Looking up the rest from reference TRBV7-7 and TRBJ2-1 gives the full variable domain: GAGVSQSPRYKVTKRGQDVTLRCDPISSHATLYWYQQALGQGPEFLTYFNYEAQPDKSGLPSDRFSAERPEGSISTLTIQRTEQRDSAMYRCASSSGLAGGLGLNEQFFGPGTRLTVL.

A few counts support this clone. The rearrangement uses TRBV15 and TRBJ1-2, with D perhaps TRBD1 (5 bases). This CDR3 is 17 amino acids long. Trimming took off 1 base at V and 4 bases at J, with 19 bases between the two ends. Germline lookup yields CDR1 LNHNV and CDR2 YYDKDF (reference sequence). DNA of the CDR3: TGTGCCACCAGCAGAGGGGGGGAAAAAAACAGGCGCTATGGCTACACCTTC. It translates to CATSRGGEKNRRYGYTF.

This clone has more than one count but fewer than ten. The chain uses TRBV4-3 and TRBJ1-1, with D uncertain. The germline V gene encodes CDR1 LGHNA and CDR2 YSLEER. The CDR3 spans 13 residues. V lost 5 bases, J lost 5 bases, and 12 bases lay in between. CDR3: CASSEGRGTEAFF. CDR3 sequence (DNA): TGCGCCAGCAGCGAAGGGCGAGGTACTGAAGCTTTCTTT.

V usage is TRBV11-2 and J usage is TRBJ2-7; TRBD2 is a possible D gene (5 bases). CDR1 SGHAT and CDR2 FQNNGV come from the germline V gene. V was clipped by 0 bases and J by 2 bases, with 11 bases between them. There are 15 residues in the CDR3. The CDR3 DNA is TGTGCCAGCAGCTTAGAACCGACGGGGACCTACGAGCAGTACTTC. It translates to CASSLEPTGTYEQYF.

A single count supports this clone. The chain employs TRBV3-1 (or the pseudogene TRBV3-2) and TRBJ1-6, with 7 bases that match TRBD1. Germline V gene lookup returns CDR1 LGHDT and CDR2 YNNKEL (reference sequence). The length of the CDR3 is 14 residues. Trimming took 1 base from V and 7 from J; bases not matched to a gene: 1. CDR3 nucleotide sequence: TGTGCCAGCAGCCAAGGACAGGGAAATTCACCCCTCCACTTT. It encodes CASSQGQGNSPLHF.

The V call is TRBV6-2 or TRBV6-3, the J call TRBJ1-5, with TRBD1 matching over 7 bases. Trimming removed 0 bases from V and 9 bases from J; junction bases left unmatched: 11. Germline CDR1 and CDR2: MNHEY and SVGEGT. The CDR3 loop spans 16 amino acids. CDR3 in DNA: TGTGCCAGCAGTTACTCAGCGACAGGGAGTAGCCGGCCCCAGCATTTT. It yields the protein CASSYSATGSSRPQHF.

This clone has a handful of counts. This sample includes further DNA sequences coding for the same CDR3. J is TRBJ1-5 and V is TRBV5-1, with unresolved D. Germline CDR1 reads SGHRS; CDR2 reads YFSETQ. This CDR3 has 13 residues. Trimming left V 0 bases short and J 7 bases short, with 8 bases between. CDR3 nucleotide sequence: TGCGCCAGCAGCTTGGGGCCCGGGCAGCCCCAGCATTTT. Its translation is CASSLGPGQPQHF.

This chain connects TRBV11-2 to TRBJ1-2; D gene unclear. The CDR3 length is 14 residues. Germline V gene data show CDR1 as SGHAT and CDR2 as FQNNGV. The ends were cut back, 5 bases at V and 7 bases at J, with 17 bases in the middle. CDR3 amino acids: CASSPKGGGGGYTF. For the CDR3, the DNA is TGTGCCAGCAGCCCCAAGGGCGGCGGCGGTGGCTACACCTTC.

The J gene is TRBJ1-2, the V gene TRBV6-1; 7 positions match TRBD1. The CDR3 totals 16 residues. CDR1 and CDR2 from the germline V gene are MNHNS and SASEGT. V gave up 3 bases and J gave up 4 bases; unmatched junction bases: 11. In nucleotides, the CDR3 is TGTGCCAGCAGTGACCCTACAGGGGAGGGAAGCTATGGCTACACCTTC. Protein product: CASSDPTGEGSYGYTF.

This chain links TRBV7-6 with TRBJ1-2, with a weak D call TRBD1 (6 bases). Germline lookup yields CDR1 SGHVS and CDR2 FNYEAQ. The ends were cut back, 1 base at V and 5 bases at J, with 26 bases in the middle. The CDR3 is 19 amino acids. CDR3 nucleotide sequence: TGTGCCAGCAGCTTAGAGGTCTCCGGGACACTCGGGGGGCTATATGGCTACACCTTC. Translation gives CASSLEVSGTLGGLYGYTF.

This chain links TRBV5-6 with TRBJ2-7, with a weak D call TRBD1 (6 bases). Germline values: CDR1 SGHDT, CDR2 YYEEEE. The length of the CDR3 is 15 residues. V dropped 4 bases and J dropped 4 bases, with 18 bases sitting between them. This CDR3 reads CASSRDHATGYEQYF. The CDR3, as DNA: TGTGCCAGCAGCCGAGACCACGCGACAGGATACGAGCAGTACTTC.